This T cell receptor beta chain was recorded in a study of early T cells in non-severe SARS-CoV-2 infection. Study overall: RNA in bulk from unsorted whole blood was sequenced, and chains were unpaired.

Germline V CDR1 and CDR2: SQVTM, ANQGSEA. The V segment lost 8 bases and the J segment 5 bases; nucleotides outside the gene matches: 4. This CDR3 has 11 residues. TCRdb re-analysed the 5' RACE reads in MiXCR, keeping a single row per CDR3 protein. The sample holds 55,000 to 80,000 distinct CDR3 sequences, roughly an eighth seen once. This receptor was identified in an adult who was a healthcare worker with PCR-confirmed SARS-CoV-2 infection or an uninfected control (not recorded which). J is TRBJ2-3 and V is TRBV29-1; 7 nucleotides match TRBD1. The specimen was whole blood, collected at baseline. The chain's CDR3 is CSIRDRDTQYF. For the CDR3, the DNA is TGCAGCATACGGGACAGAGATACGCAGTATTTT.